The 27 T cell receptor beta chains in this list originate from one sample, sequenced in a study of OX40 agonist ivuxolimab in advanced cancers. Sequenced by immunoSEQ multiplex PCR; TCRdb stores in-frame clones only, minus some. Altogether around 140,000 clones are present, around nine tenths being singletons, with the ten largest covering 0.95% to 1.4%. The source material was CD4+ or CD8+ T cells sorted from blood, sampled in a trial of the OX40 agonist ivuxolimab. These receptors were taken from an adult with an advanced solid tumor such as melanoma, head and neck, liver or kidney cancer.

The count of this clone is one. V usage is TRBV7-3 and J usage is TRBJ2-2; possibly TRBD2 for D (6 bases). This CDR3 contains 15 residues. Looked up from germline, CDR1 is SGHTA and CDR2 is FQGTGA. The V and J ends lost 5 bases and 6 bases respectively, with 16 bases between them. The CDR3 loop is CASSPQTASAGELFF. CDR3 sequence (DNA): TGTGCCAGCAGCCCCCAGACGGCTAGCGCCGGGGAGCTGTTTTTT. The full variable domain, in which reference TRBV7-3 and TRBJ2-2 provide the parts outside the CDR3, is GAGVSQTPSNKVTEKGKYVELRCDPISGHTALYWYRQSLGQGPEFLIYFQGTGAADDSGLPNDRFFAVRPEGSVSTLKIQRTERGDSAVYLCASSPQTASAGELFFGEGSRLTVL.

The chain is built from TRBV7-2 and TRBJ2-7; D not certain. This CDR3 spans 12 amino acids. V was cut by 5 bases and J by 6 bases, with 11 bases left in between. Germline V gene sequence: CDR1 SGHTA, CDR2 FQGNSA. As DNA, the CDR3 is TGTGCCAGCAGCGTCTCATGGCGCGAGCAGTACTTC. Translated: CASSVSWREQYF.

The chain couples TRBV27 to TRBJ2-5; TRBD1 agrees at 10 bases. The tail of the sequence fits TRBJ2-7 better, so the J call may be wrong. Germline CDR1 and CDR2: MNHEY and SMNVEV (reference sequence). This CDR3 has 15 residues. CDR3 sequence: CASSLVGQGLDEQYF. The DNA of the CDR3 is TGTGCCAGCAGTCTCGTGGGACAGGGGCTGGACGAGCAGTACTTC.

This chain joins TRBV10-2 and TRBJ1-4, with 7 bases aligning to TRBD1. This CDR3 is 15 amino acids long. Germline V CDR1 and CDR2: WSHSY, SAAADI. The junction had 7 bases not matched to a gene; V was cut back by 4 bases and J by 5 bases. The CDR3: CASSGVAGGNEKLFF. In DNA, the CDR3 is TGCGCCAGCAGTGGGGTGGCAGGGGGGAATGAAAAACTGTTTTTT.

V usage is TRBV5-1 and J usage is TRBJ1-5; D is possibly TRBD1 (5 bases). CDR1 is SGHRS, CDR2 YFSETQ, per germline. Trimming cost V 0 bases and J 11 bases, with 15 bases left between them. CDR3 size: 14 residues. This chain's CDR3 is CASSLGGDAGSQHF. As DNA, the CDR3 is TGCGCCAGCAGCTTGGGGGGGGACGCAGGGTCCCAGCATTTT. The full variable domain, in which reference TRBV5-1 and TRBJ1-5 provide the parts outside the CDR3, is KAGVTQTPRYLIKTRGQQVTLSCSPISGHRSVSWYQQTPGQGLQFLFEYFSETQRNKGNFPGRFSGRQFSNSRSEMNVSTLELGDSALYLCASSLGGDAGSQHFGDGTRLSIL.

The chain recombines TRBV15 with TRBJ1-3; D not certain. CDR1 is LNHNV, CDR2 YYDKDF, per germline (reference sequence). The CDR3 spans 15 residues. The V end was cut by 2 bases, the J end by 0 bases, with 8 bases between. The CDR3 DNA sequence: TGTGCCACCAGCAGACACCAGAGCTCTGGAAACACCATATATTTT. As protein: CATSRHQSSGNTIYF.

The chain links TRBV19 to TRBJ1-4; D call uncertain. Germline CDR1 reads LNHDA; CDR2 reads SQIVND (reference sequence). CDR3 length: 15 residues. V lost 2 bases, J lost 4 bases, and 11 bases lay in between. CDR3 residues: CASSIPGRGNEKLFF. CDR3 nucleotides: TGTGCCAGTAGTATACCGGGCAGAGGTAATGAAAAACTGTTTTTT. Combining the CDR3 with reference TRBV19 and TRBJ1-4 gives the whole variable domain DGGITQSPKYLFRKEGQNVTLSCEQNLNHDAMYWYRQDPGQGLRLIYYSQIVNDFQKGDIAEGYSVSREKKESFPLTVTSAQKNPTAFYLCASSIPGRGNEKLFFGSGTQLSVL.

This rearrangement joins TRBV19 to TRBJ2-2; D is ambiguous. The CDR3 is made up of 15 amino acids. Trimming removed 2 bases from V and 6 bases from J, with 13 bases in between. Germline V lookup: CDR1 LNHDA, CDR2 SQIVND (reference sequence). The CDR3: CASSISHSGPGELFF. The DNA of the CDR3 is TGTGCCAGTAGTATATCTCATTCCGGACCCGGGGAGCTGTTTTTT.

This rearrangement joins TRBV30 to TRBJ2-1; possible D gene TRBD2, 5 bases. This CDR3 comprises 14 residues. V lost 4 bases and J 0 bases, leaving 10 bases between the germline ends. Germline CDR1 is GTSNPN and CDR2 is SVGIG (reference sequence). The CDR3 reads CAWTSGSSYNEQFF. DNA for the CDR3: TGTGCCTGGACGAGCGGTAGCTCCTACAATGAGCAGTTCTTC. The variable domain in full, with the rest retrieved from reference TRBV30 and TRBJ2-1, is SQTIHQWPATLVQPVGSPLSLECTVEGTSNPNLYWYRQAAGRGLQLLFYSVGIGQISSEVPQNLSASRPQDRQFILSSKKLLLSDSGFYLCAWTSGSSYNEQFFGPGTRLTVL.

The gene calls are TRBV5-4 and TRBJ2-2, with D perhaps TRBD1 or TRBD2 (6 bases each). The germline V gene has CDR1 SGHNT and CDR2 YYREEE (reference sequence). This CDR3 comprises 17 residues. Trimming removed 1 base at V and 2 bases at J, with 15 bases between. The CDR3 DNA sequence: TGTGCCAGCAGCTTGAGGGGCGGGACAAAAAACACCGGGGAGCTGTTTTTT. Protein sequence: CASSLRGGTKNTGELFF.

V is TRBV28 and J is TRBJ1-2; D is uncertain. V shed 2 bases and J shed 8 bases, with 12 bases lying between them. The CDR3 totals 13 residues. Germline assignment: CDR1 MDHEN and CDR2 SYDVKM. CDR3 in amino acids: CASSLETLRGYTF. The CDR3 DNA reads as TGTGCCAGCAGTTTAGAGACTCTCAGAGGCTACACCTTC.

This CDR3 is CASSLGGGVNTEAFF. Here the CDR3 DNA reads TGTGCCAGCAGTTTAGGTGGAGGGGTGAACACTGAAGCTTTCTTT. The chain employs TRBV28 and TRBJ1-1; possibly TRBD1 for D (5 bases). CDR3 length equals 15 residues. With 2 bases removed from V and 0 bases from J, the gap between germline ends came to 10 bases. Germline assignment: CDR1 MDHEN and CDR2 SYDVKM.

The chain recombines TRBV6-5 with TRBJ2-7; D is possibly TRBD1 (5 bases). V was cut by 5 bases and J by 2 bases, with 13 bases left in between. The CDR3 consists of 14 residues. Germline CDR1 is MNHEY and CDR2 is SVGAGI. CDR3 protein: CASSPDNGPYEQYF. The CDR3 DNA is TGTGCCAGCAGTCCGGACAATGGTCCCTACGAGCAGTACTTC.

The J gene is TRBJ1-2, the V gene TRBV7-8; TRBD1 matches at 8 bases. Per germline, CDR1 SGHVS and CDR2 FQNEAQ. Trimming cost V 4 bases and J 8 bases; bases outside gene matches: 15. The CDR3 covers 16 residues. The CDR3 here is CASSSNNLDRVEGYTF. CDR3 nucleotide sequence: TGTGCCAGCAGCTCCAACAACTTGGACAGGGTGGAAGGCTACACCTTC.

The chain couples TRBV25-1 to TRBJ2-7, with TRBD1 matching 9 bases. The length of the CDR3 is 15 residues. After removal of 4 bases from V and 0 bases from J, the junction contained 4 bases not matched to a gene. Germline loops: CDR1 MGHDK, CDR2 SYGVNS. DNA of the CDR3: TGTGCCAGCAGTGGGGGACAGGGAAGCTCCTACGAGCAGTACTTC. Its protein is CASSGGQGSSYEQYF.

V and J are TRBV11-3 and TRBJ2-1; 14 bases match TRBD2. Germline values: CDR1 SGHNT, CDR2 YENEEA. J lost 5 bases, V lost 5 bases, and 11 bases had no gene match. The CDR3 covers 18 residues. The CDR3 DNA sequence: TGTGCCAGCAGCCGATCAGGGACTAGCGGGAGTAGGGACAATGAGCAGTTCTTC. This encodes CASSRSGTSGSRDNEQFF.

This chain connects TRBV5-6 to TRBJ1-1, with D possibly TRBD1 on 5 matching bases. This CDR3 has 14 residues. Germline CDR1 is SGHDT and CDR2 is YYEEEE. Trimming pared 5 bases from V and 3 bases from J, leaving 14 bases between. CDR3 in DNA: TGTGCCAGCAGGCGGCGAGGGGCGGACACTGAAGCTTTCTTT. Translated, it gives CASRRRGADTEAFF.

This clone showed up just once. The chain links TRBV7-2 to TRBJ2-5, with D possibly TRBD2 on 5 matching bases. The length of the CDR3 is 15 residues. The germline gives CDR1 SGHTA, CDR2 FQGNSA. The V and J ends lost 5 bases and 0 bases respectively, with 13 bases between them. CDR3 in amino acids: CASSPRGSYQETQYF. CDR3 bases: TGTGCCAGCAGCCCCCGCGGGTCGTACCAAGAGACCCAGTACTTC.

This chain joins TRBV5-1 and TRBJ2-3; TRBD1 aligns across 9 bases. The CDR3 totals 15 residues. With V trimmed by 2 bases and J by 2 bases, 3 bases remained unmatched. Germline assignment: CDR1 SGHRS and CDR2 YFSETQ. The CDR3 here is CASSFGQGPTDTQYF. The CDR3, as DNA: TGCGCCAGCAGCTTTGGACAGGGGCCCACAGATACGCAGTATTTT.

The gene calls are TRBV7-2 and TRBJ1-2; D call uncertain. The germline V and J ends were trimmed by 1 base and 8 bases, with 17 bases remaining between them. The germline gives CDR1 SGHTA, CDR2 FQGNSA. CDR3 length: 15 residues. CDR3 loop: CASSLVDRHWMGYTF. The CDR3 nucleotides are TGTGCCAGCAGCTTAGTCGACCGCCACTGGATGGGCTACACCTTC. The full variable domain, completed using reference TRBV7-2 and TRBJ1-2, is GAGVSQSPSNKVTEKGKDVELRCDPISGHTALYWYRQSLGQGLEFLIYFQGNSAPDKSGLPSDRFSAERTGGSVSTLTIQRTQQEDSAVYLCASSLVDRHWMGYTFGSGTRLTVV.

CDR3 nucleotide sequence: TGTGCCAGCTCACCTCGAGGACAGGGGATCTACGAGCAGTACTTC. As protein: CASSPRGQGIYEQYF. The rearrangement links TRBV18 to TRBJ2-7, with TRBD1 matching 9 bases. The CDR3 length is 15 residues. The germline CDR1 and CDR2 sequences are KGHSH and LQKENI. Losses at the gene ends were 3 bases for V and 3 bases for J; bases not matched to a gene: 6.

The chain employs TRBV2 and TRBJ2-6, with 8 bases aligning to TRBD2. Germline CDR1 SNHLY, CDR2 FYNNEI. The CDR3 loop spans 18 amino acids. J was trimmed by 3 bases and V by 0 bases; bases with no gene match: 7. In nucleotides, the CDR3 is TGTGCCAGCAGTGAAGCTCTCGGGGGGGCTGGTGGGGCCAACGTCCTGACTTTC. This codes for CASSEALGGAGGANVLTF.

V and J are TRBV21-1 and TRBJ2-4; TRBD2, the table's D call, lacks a check against the DNA. TRBV21-1 is a recognized pseudogene. The CDR3 sequence is 17 residues long. The chain's CDR3 is CASSKGALAGIKNIQYF. The CDR3 DNA is TGTGCCAGCAGCAAGGGGGCGCTAGCGGGAATCAAAAACATTCAGTACTTC.

CDR3 residues: CASSYNLDTNGYTF. CDR3 DNA sequence: TGTGCCAGCAGTTATAACCTGGACACGAATGGCTACACCTTC. The chain has TRBV6-6 and TRBJ1-2; tentative D call: TRBD1 (5 bases). Trimming removed 3 bases at V and 6 bases at J, with 14 bases between. This CDR3 region has 14 residues. Per the germline V gene, CDR1 is MNHNY and CDR2 is SVGAGI (reference sequence).

V is TRBV30 and J is TRBJ1-5; 11 positions match TRBD1. Germline CDR1 is GTSNPN and CDR2 is SVGIG (reference sequence). This CDR3 contains 17 residues. The trim removed 5 bases at V and 4 bases at J, leaving 13 bases unmatched. The CDR3 DNA follows: TGTGCCTGGTCGTTTCTCCCCGGGACAGGGGGGAATCAGCCCCAGCATTTT. Protein: CAWSFLPGTGGNQPQHF. The entire variable domain, with the rest obtained from reference TRBV30 and TRBJ1-5, is as follows: SQTIHQWPATLVQPVGSPLSLECTVEGTSNPNLYWYRQAAGRGLQLLFYSVGIGQISSEVPQNLSASRPQDRQFILSSKKLLLSDSGFYLCAWSFLPGTGGNQPQHFGDGTRLSIL.

This chain uses TRBV7-8 with TRBJ2-3; TRBD2 aligns across 13 bases. Germline CDR1 and CDR2: SGHVS and FQNEAQ. J was trimmed by 3 bases and V by 6 bases; bases with no gene match: 9. The CDR3 totals 17 residues. The CDR3 reads CASRLGTSGIRTDTQYF. Written as DNA, the CDR3 is TGTGCCAGCAGACTGGGGACTAGCGGGATACGGACAGATACGCAGTATTTT.

The chain recombines TRBV25-1 with TRBJ1-1; the D is unclear. Trimming took off 1 base at V and 3 bases at J, with 6 bases between the two ends. The CDR3 runs 13 residues. The germline CDR1 and CDR2 sequences are MGHDK and SYGVNS. CDR3 loop: CASSEFGDTEAFF. CDR3 sequence (DNA): TGTGCCAGCAGTGAATTTGGAGACACTGAAGCTTTCTTT. The full variable domain, completed using reference TRBV25-1 and TRBJ1-1, is EADIYQTPRYLVIGTGKKITLECSQTMGHDKMYWYQQDPGMELHLIHYSYGVNSTEKGDLSSESTVSRIRTEHFPLTLESARPSHTSQYLCASSEFGDTEAFFGQGTRLTVV.